The clone carrying this T cell receptor beta chain was recorded a few times. Other DNA sequences in the same sample also yield this CDR3. The data stem from a study of PD-1 blockade in mismatch repair-deficient tumors. Sequenced by immunoSEQ multiplex PCR; TCRdb stores in-frame clones only, minus some. Altogether tens of thousands of clones are present, around 89% being singletons, with the ten largest covering approximately 14%. This CDR3 is built from 15 residues. The V and J ends lost 5 bases and 2 bases, in that order; junction bases with no gene match: 5. Germline V CDR1 and CDR2: PRHDT, FYEKMQ (reference sequence).

This chain links TRBV13 with TRBJ2-7, with 11 positions matching TRBD2. This receptor was obtained from an adult with mismatch repair-deficient cancer. Sequencing was performed on peripheral blood, taken 52 weeks after starting pembrolizumab. CDR3 in DNA: TGTGCCAGCAGCCCGGGACTAGCGGAGACCTACGAGCAGTACTTC. Protein product: CASSPGLAETYEQYF.